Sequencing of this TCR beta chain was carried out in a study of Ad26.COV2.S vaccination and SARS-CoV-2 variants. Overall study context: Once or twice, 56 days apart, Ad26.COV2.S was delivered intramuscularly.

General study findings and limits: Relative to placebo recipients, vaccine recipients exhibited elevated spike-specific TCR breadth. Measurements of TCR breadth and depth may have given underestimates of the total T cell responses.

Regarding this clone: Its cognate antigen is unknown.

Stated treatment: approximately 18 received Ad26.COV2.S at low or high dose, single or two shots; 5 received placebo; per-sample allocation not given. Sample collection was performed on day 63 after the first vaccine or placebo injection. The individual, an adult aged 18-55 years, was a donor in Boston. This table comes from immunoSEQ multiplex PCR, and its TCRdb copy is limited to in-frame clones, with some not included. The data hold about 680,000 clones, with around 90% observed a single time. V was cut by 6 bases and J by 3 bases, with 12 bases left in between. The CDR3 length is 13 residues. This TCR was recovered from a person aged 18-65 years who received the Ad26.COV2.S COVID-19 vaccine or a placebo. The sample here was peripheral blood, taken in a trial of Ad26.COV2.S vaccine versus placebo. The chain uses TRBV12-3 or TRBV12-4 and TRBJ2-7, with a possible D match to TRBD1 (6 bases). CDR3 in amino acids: CASRPGQNYEQYF. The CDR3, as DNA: TGTGCCAGCAGGCCTGGACAGAACTACGAGCAGTACTTC.